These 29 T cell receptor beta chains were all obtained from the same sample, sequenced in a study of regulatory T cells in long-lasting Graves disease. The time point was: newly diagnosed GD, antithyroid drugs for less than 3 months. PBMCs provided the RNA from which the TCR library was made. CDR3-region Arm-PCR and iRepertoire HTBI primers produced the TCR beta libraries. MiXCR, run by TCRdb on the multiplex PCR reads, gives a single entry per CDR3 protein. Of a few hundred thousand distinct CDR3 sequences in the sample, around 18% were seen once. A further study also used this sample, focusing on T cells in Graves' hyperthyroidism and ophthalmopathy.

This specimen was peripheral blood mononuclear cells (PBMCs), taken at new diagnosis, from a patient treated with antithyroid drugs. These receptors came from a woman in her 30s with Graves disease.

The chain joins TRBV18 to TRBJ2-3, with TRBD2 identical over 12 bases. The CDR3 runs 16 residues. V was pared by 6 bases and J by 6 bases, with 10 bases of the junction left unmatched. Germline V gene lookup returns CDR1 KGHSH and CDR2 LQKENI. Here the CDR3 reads CASSASGGASSDTQYF. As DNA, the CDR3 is TGTGCCAGCTCGGCTAGCGGGGGGGCGAGTTCGGATACGCAGTATTTT.

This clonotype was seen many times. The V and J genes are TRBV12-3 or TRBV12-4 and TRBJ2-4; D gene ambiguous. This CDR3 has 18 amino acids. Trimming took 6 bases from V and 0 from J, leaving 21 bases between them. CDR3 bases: TGTGCCAGCAGCCCCAGCGACTTGGCTGAGGTAGCCAAAAACATTCAGTACTTC. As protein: CASSPSDLAEVAKNIQYF.

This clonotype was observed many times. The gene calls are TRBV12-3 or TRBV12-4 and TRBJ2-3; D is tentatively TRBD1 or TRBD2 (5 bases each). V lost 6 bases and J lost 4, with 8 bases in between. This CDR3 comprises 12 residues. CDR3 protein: CASRMGADTQYF. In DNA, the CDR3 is TGTGCCAGCAGAATGGGGGCAGATACGCAGTATTTT.

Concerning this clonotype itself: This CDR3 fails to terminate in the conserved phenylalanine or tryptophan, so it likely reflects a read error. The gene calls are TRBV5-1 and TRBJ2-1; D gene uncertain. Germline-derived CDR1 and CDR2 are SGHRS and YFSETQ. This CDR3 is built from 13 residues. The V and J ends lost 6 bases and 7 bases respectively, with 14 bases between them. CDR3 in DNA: TGCGCCAGCACCCCCCGGAACGGGAATGAGCAGTTCTCC. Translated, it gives CASTPRNGNEQFS.

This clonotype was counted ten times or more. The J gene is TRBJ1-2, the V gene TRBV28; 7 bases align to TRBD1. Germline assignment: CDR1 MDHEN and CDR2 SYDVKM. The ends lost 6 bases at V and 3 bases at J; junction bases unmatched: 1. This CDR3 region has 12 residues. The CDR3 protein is CASRQGYYGYTF. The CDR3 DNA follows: TGTGCCAGCAGACAGGGGTACTATGGCTACACCTTC.

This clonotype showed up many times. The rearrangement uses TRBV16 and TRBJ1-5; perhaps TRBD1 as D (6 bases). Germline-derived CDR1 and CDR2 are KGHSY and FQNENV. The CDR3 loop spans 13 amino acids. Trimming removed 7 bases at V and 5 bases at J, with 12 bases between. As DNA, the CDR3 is TGTGCCAGCACCGACAGGATTGATCAGCCCCAGCATTTT. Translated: CASTDRIDQPQHF.

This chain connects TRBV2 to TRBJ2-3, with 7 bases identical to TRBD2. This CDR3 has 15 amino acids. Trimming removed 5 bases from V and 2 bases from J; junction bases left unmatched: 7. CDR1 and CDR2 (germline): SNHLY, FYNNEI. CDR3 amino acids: CASSPTSRYTDTQYF. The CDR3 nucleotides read TGTGCCAGCAGTCCGACTAGCCGGTACACAGATACGCAGTATTTT.

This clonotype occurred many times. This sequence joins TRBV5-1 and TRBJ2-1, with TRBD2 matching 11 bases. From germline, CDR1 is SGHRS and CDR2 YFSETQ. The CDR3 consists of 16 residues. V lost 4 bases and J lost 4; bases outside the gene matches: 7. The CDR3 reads CASSPHASGGYNEQFF. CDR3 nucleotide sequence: TGCGCCAGCAGCCCCCATGCTAGCGGGGGGTACAATGAGCAGTTCTTC. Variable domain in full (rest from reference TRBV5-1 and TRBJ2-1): KAGVTQTPRYLIKTRGQQVTLSCSPISGHRSVSWYQQTPGQGLQFLFEYFSETQRNKGNFPGRFSGRQFSNSRSEMNVSTLELGDSALYLCASSPHASGGYNEQFFGPGTRLTVL.

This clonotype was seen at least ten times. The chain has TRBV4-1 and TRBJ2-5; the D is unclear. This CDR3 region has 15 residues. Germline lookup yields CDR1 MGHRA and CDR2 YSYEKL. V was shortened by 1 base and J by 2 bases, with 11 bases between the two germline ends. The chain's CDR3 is CASSQVQITQETQYF. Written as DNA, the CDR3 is TGCGCCAGCAGCCAAGTACAGATAACACAAGAGACCCAGTACTTC.

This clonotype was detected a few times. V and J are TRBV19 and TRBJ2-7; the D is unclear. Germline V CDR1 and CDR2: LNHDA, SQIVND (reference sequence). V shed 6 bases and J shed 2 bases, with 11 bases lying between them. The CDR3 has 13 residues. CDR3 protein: CASSVKGAYEQYF. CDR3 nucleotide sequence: TGTGCCAGTAGCGTTAAAGGAGCCTACGAGCAGTACTTC.

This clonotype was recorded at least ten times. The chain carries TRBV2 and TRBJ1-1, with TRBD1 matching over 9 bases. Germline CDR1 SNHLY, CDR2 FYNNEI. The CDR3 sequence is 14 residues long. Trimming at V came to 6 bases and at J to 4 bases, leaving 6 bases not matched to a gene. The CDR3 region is CASRAGTGTTEAFF. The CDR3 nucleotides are TGTGCCAGCAGAGCCGGGACAGGGACCACTGAAGCTTTCTTT.

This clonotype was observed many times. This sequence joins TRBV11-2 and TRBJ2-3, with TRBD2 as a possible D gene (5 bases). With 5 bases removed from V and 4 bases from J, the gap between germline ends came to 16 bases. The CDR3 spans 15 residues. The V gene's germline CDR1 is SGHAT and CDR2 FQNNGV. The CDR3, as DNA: TGTGCCAGCAGCCAAGGCCGGGGAACGGCAGATACGCAGTATTTT. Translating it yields CASSQGRGTADTQYF.

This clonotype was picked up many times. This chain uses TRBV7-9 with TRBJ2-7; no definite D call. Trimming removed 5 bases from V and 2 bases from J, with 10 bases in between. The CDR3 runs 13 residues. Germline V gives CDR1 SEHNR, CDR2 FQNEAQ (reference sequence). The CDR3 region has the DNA TGTGCCAGCAGCCCCTTCGAGGCCTACGAGCAGTACTTC. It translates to CASSPFEAYEQYF.

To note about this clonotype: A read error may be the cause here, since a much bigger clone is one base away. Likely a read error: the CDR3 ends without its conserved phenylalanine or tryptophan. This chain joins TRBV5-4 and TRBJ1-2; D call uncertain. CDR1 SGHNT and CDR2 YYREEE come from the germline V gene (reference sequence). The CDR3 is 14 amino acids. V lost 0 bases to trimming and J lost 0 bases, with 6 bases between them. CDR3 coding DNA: TGTGCCAGCAGCTTGGGGGGAGCTAACTATGGCTACACCTTA. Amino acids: CASSLGGANYGYTL.

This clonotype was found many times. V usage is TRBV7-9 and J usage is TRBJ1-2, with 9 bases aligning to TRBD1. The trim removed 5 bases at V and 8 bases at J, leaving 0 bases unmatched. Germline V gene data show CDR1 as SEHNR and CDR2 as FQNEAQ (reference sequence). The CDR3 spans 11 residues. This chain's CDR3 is CASSTGGGYTF. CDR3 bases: TGTGCCAGCAGCACAGGGGGCGGCTACACCTTC.

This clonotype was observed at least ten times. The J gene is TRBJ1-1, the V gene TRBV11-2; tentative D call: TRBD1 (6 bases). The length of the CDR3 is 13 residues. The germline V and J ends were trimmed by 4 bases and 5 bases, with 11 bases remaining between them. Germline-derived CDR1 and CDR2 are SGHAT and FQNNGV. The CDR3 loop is CASSSRGSTEAFF. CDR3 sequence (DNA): TGTGCCAGCAGCTCCAGGGGATCGACTGAAGCTTTCTTT.

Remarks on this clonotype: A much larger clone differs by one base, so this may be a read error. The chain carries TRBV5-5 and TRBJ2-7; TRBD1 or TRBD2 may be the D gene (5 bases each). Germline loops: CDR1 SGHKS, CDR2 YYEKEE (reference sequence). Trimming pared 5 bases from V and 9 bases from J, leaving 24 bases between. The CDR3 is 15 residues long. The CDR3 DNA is TGTGCCAGCAGTAACTCGGGGACCAGCTCTCTCGGGCAGTACTTC. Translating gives CASSNSGTSSLGQYF.

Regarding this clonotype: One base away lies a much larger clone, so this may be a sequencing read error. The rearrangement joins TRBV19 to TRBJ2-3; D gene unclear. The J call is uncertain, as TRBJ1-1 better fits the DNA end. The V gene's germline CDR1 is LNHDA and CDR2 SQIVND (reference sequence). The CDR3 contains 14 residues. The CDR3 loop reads CASSMYSGSTEAFF. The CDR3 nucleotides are TGTGCCAGTAGTATGTATTCGGGCAGCACTGAAGCTTTCTTT.

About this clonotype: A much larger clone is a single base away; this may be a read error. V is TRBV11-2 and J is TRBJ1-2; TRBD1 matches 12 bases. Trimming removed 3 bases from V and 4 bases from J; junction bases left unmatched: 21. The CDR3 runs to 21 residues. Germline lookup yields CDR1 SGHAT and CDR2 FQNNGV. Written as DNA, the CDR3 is TGTGCCAGCAGCTTCCACCCCCCCGCCCCGGGACAGGGGGCTTCCGGCTATGGCTACACCTTC. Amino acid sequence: CASSFHPPAPGQGASGYGYTF.

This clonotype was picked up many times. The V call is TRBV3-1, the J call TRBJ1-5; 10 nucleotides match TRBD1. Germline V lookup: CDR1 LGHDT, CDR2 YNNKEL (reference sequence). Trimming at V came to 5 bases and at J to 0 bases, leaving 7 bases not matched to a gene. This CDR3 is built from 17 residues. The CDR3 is CASSAGTGAYSNQPQHF. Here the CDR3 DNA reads TGTGCCAGCAGCGCCGGGACAGGGGCTTATAGCAATCAGCCCCAGCATTTT.

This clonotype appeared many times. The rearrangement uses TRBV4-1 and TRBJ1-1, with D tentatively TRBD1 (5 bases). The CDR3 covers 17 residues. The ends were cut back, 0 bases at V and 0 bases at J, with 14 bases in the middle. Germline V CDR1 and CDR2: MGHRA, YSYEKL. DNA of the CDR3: TGCGCCAGCAGCCAAGATTTATTAGACAGAATGAACACTGAAGCTTTCTTT. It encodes CASSQDLLDRMNTEAFF.

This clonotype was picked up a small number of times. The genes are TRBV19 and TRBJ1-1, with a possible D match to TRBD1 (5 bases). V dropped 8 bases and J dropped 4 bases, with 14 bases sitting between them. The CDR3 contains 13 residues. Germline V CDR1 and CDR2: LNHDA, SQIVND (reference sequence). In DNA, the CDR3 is TGTGCCAGTTCTTATACAGGTCTCACTGAAGCTTTCTTT. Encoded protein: CASSYTGLTEAFF. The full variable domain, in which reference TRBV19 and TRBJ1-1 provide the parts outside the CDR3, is DGGITQSPKYLFRKEGQNVTLSCEQNLNHDAMYWYRQDPGQGLRLIYYSQIVNDFQKGDIAEGYSVSREKKESFPLTVTSAQKNPTAFYLCASSYTGLTEAFFGQGTRLTVV.

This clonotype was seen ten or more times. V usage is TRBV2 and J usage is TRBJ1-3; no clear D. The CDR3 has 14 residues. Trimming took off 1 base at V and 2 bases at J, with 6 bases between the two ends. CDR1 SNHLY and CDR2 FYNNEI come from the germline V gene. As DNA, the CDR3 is TGTGCCAGCAGTGAAGATCCCCCTGGAAACACCATATATTTT. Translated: CASSEDPPGNTIYF.

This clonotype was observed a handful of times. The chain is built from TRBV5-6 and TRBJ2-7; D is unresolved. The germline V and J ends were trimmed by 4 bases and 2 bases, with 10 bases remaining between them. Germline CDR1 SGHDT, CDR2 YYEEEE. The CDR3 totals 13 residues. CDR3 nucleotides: TGTGCCAGCAGCGGCAGACTGGCCTACGAGCAGTACTTC. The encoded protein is CASSGRLAYEQYF.

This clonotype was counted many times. CDR3 nucleotides: TGTGCCAGCAGCCAGGGGACAGGGTTGGCCGGGGAGCTGTTTTTT. This encodes CASSQGTGLAGELFF. The genes are TRBV3-1 and TRBJ2-2, with 9 positions matching TRBD1. Germline assignment: CDR1 LGHDT and CDR2 YNNKEL (reference sequence). This CDR3 contains 15 residues. V dropped 3 bases and J dropped 6; count of bases not matched to a gene: 5.

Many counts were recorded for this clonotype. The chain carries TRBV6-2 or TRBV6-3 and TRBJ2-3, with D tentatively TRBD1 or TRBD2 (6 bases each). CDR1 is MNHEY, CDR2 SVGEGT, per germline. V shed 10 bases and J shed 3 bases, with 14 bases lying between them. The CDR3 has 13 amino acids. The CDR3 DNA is TGTGCCACCCTTCTAGGGGGGACAGATACGCAGTATTTT. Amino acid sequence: CATLLGGTDTQYF.

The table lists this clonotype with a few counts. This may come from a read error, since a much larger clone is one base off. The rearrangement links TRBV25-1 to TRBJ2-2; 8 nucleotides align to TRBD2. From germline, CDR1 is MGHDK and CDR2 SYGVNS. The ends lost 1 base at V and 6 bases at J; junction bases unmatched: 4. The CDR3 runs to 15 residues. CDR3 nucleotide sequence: TGTGCCAGCAGTGAATTATCGGGGGGGCCCGGGGAGCTGTTTTTT. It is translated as CASSELSGGPGELFF. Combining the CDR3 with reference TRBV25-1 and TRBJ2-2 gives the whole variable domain EADIYQTPRYLVIGTGKKITLECSQTMGHDKMYWYQQDPGMELHLIHYSYGVNSTEKGDLSSESTVSRIRTEHFPLTLESARPSHTSQYLCASSELSGGPGELFFGEGSRLTVL.

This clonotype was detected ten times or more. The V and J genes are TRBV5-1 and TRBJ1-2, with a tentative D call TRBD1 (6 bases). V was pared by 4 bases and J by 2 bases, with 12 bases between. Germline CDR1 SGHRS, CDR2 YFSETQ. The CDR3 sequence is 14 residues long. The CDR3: CASSGTTGNYGYTF. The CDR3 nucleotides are TGCGCCAGCAGCGGGACGACAGGAAACTATGGCTACACCTTC.

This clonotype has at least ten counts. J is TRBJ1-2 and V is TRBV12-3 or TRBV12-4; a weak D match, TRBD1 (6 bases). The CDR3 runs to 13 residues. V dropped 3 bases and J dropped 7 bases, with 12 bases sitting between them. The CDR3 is CASSLTGGGGYTF. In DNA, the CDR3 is TGTGCCAGCAGTTTGACAGGAGGTGGTGGCTACACCTTC.